This is a list of T cell receptor beta chains from one sample in a study of blood T cell repertoires in COVID-19. Profiled with immunoSEQ multiplex PCR; TCRdb holds only in-frame clones, not every one. The table records 250,000 or so clones, 84% of them present only once. Sequencing was done on a sample of PBMCs or T cells enriched from blood (not recorded which). Source of these receptors: a man in his fifties or sixties who had recovered from COVID-19. Both conserved end residues are part of each CDR3. The D gene is left open where the match is weak. Not all rows give a size; the values are once, few, many and, for expanded clones, a class.

NA	NA	TRBV5-1	TRBJ1-3	CASSLGPAVGNTIYF	TGCGCCAGCAGCTTGGGCCCCGCAGTAGGAAACACCATATATTTT
TRBD1	once	TRBV7-9	TRBJ1-6	CASSGGTGIRSYNSPLHF	TGTGCCAGCAGCGGCGGGACAGGGATTAGGTCCTATAATTCACCCCTCCACTTT
TRBD2	NA	TRBV30	TRBJ2-3	CAWSVRAGVSYTQYF	TGTGCCTGGAGTGTTCGGGCGGGGGTCTCTTATACGCAGTATTTT
TRBD1	few	TRBV10-3	TRBJ1-1	CAITGTEDTEAFF	TGTGCCATCACTGGGACAGAGGACACTGAAGCTTTCTTT
TRBD2	NA	TRBV5-1	TRBJ2-2	CASRIEAGAVATGELFF	TGCGCCAGCAGAATCGAAGCGGGGGCGGTGGCTACCGGGGAGCTGTTTTTT
TRBD2	NA	TRBV18	TRBJ2-2	CASSPSGTTYTGELFF	TGTGCCAGCTCACCTAGCGGGACTACCTATACCGGGGAGCTGTTTTTT
NA	NA	TRBV11-2	TRBJ1-2	CASSLDGQNYGYTF	TGTGCCAGCAGCTTAGATGGTCAGAACTATGGCTACACCTTC
TRBD1	NA	TRBV5-1	TRBJ2-7	CASSLGGQVYSYEQYF	TGCGCCAGCAGCTTGGGTGGACAGGTTTACTCCTACGAGCAGTACTTC
NA	many	TRBV5-1	TRBJ1-1	CASSLTPGVTEAFF	TGCGCCAGCAGCTTGACTCCCGGGGTCACTGAAGCTTTCTTT
TRBD2	few	TRBV28	TRBJ2-1	CASGRVEQFF	TGTGCCAGCGGGAGGGTTGAGCAGTTCTTC
TRBD1	few	TRBV19	TRBJ1-2	CASSRGQGLMTNYGYTF	TGTGCCAGTAGTAGGGGACAGGGCTTGATGACTAACTATGGCTACACCTTC
NA	NA	TRBV5-8	TRBJ1-5	CASSLPGQPQHF	TGTGCCAGCAGCCTGCCCGGTCAGCCCCAGCATTTT
TRBD2	few	TRBV5-5	TRBJ2-1	CASSRASGGESYNEQFF	TGTGCCAGCAGTCGTGCTAGCGGGGGGGAATCCTACAATGAGCAGTTCTTC
NA	NA	TRBV10-1	TRBJ1-3	CASSGQSSGNTRYF	TGCGCCAGCAGTGGACAGTCCTCTGGAAACACGCGGTATTTT
TRBD2	few	TRBV5-6	TRBJ2-5	CASSSWAGGNQETQYF	TGTGCCAGCAGCTCCTGGGCGGGGGGCAACCAAGAGACCCAGTACTTC
TRBD2	once	TRBV28	TRBJ2-3	CASTGTSEHTDTQYF	TGTGCCAGCACCGGGACTAGCGAGCACACAGATACGCAGTATTTT
NA	NA	TRBV27	TRBJ1-5	CASSFFGDISGNQPQHF	TGTGCCAGCAGTTTCTTCGGCGACATCTCGGGCAATCAGCCCCAGCATTTT
TRBD1	NA	TRBV15	TRBJ1-2	CATSREGQGAWGYTF	TGTGCCACCAGCAGAGAGGGACAGGGGGCATGGGGCTACACCTTC
NA	NA	TRBV19	TRBJ1-5	CASSPPGQGVWPQHF	TGTGCCAGTAGTCCCCCTGGGCAGGGTGTTTGGCCCCAGCATTTT
NA	few	TRBV6-5	TRBJ2-3	CASNFQDTQYF	TGTGCCAGCAATTTTCAAGATACGCAGTATTTT
NA	NA	TRBV6-9	TRBJ2-7	CASSRSGYPHEQYF	TGTGCCAGCAGCCGTAGCGGTTATCCCCACGAGCAGTACTTC
TRBD1	NA	TRBV29-1	TRBJ2-7	CSVAVGQGAGGQYF	TGCAGCGTGGCCGTAGGACAGGGGGCTGGGGGGCAGTACTTC
NA	NA	TRBV30	TRBJ1-2	CAWRPSPMGYGYTF	TGTGCCTGGAGACCTAGCCCAATGGGCTATGGCTACACCTTC
TRBD1	NA	TRBV7-2	TRBJ1-6	CASSFGTVNSPLHF	TGTGCCAGCAGCTTTGGGACAGTTAATTCACCCCTCCACTTT
NA	NA	TRBV6-5	TRBJ1-2	CASTVGGRDGYTF	TGTGCCAGCACTGTGGGGGGAAGGGATGGCTACACCTTC
TRBD2	once	TRBV3-1/TRBV3-2	TRBJ2-5	CASSPAGGPVGSDTQYF	TGTGCCAGCAGCCCAGCGGGGGGGCCGGTCGGGAGCGATACCCAGTACTTC
NA	NA	TRBV6-2/TRBV6-3	TRBJ2-7	CASSKGLSKVYEQYF	TGTGCCAGCAGCAAGGGACTTTCCAAGGTCTACGAGCAGTACTTC
NA	NA	TRBV6-5	TRBJ2-2	CACRQGQNTGELFF	TGTGCCTGCCGTCAGGGACAGAACACCGGGGAGCTGTTTTTT
TRBD1	NA	TRBV19	TRBJ2-7	CASSPLQGQGGEQYF	TGTGCCAGTAGTCCTCTCCAAGGACAGGGGGGGGAGCAGTACTTC